The next 20 T cell receptor beta chains were all read from a single sample in a study of regulatory dendritic cells for organ transplantation (dated by TCRdb to between 2016 and 2019). Library method: the immunoSEQ multiplex PCR assay. In its TCRdb copy, this immuneACCESS table keeps in-frame sequences only and misses some clones. Where compared with another copy, unresolved V genes explain less than half of these, and the others have no known cause. This sample gives 25,000 to 35,000 clones in total; roughly 79% of them show up just once. 2% to 2.5% of the sample belongs to the ten largest clones. The source material was memory CD4+ T cells from blood. The cell subset or site label of this sample denotes: CD45RO+ memory T cells. The source is a human donor in good health.

The chain couples TRBV4-2 to TRBJ2-5; the match to TRBD2 covers 9 bases. The germline CDR1 and CDR2 sequences are LGHNA and YNFKEQ. V shed 4 bases and J 2 bases; nucleotides not matched to a gene: 11. This CDR3 is 17 amino acids long. CDR3 in amino acids: CASSPRGEAGGQETQYF. CDR3 coding DNA: TGTGCCAGCAGCCCCCGAGGGGAAGCGGGGGGACAAGAGACCCAGTACTTC.

The chain combines TRBV19 with TRBJ1-5; no clear D. V was trimmed by 4 bases and J by 0 bases, leaving 4 bases between them. Germline CDR1 reads LNHDA; CDR2 reads SQIVND (reference sequence). This CDR3 has 13 residues. The CDR3 nucleotides read TGTGCCAGTAGTAGGACTAGCAATCAGCCCCAGCATTTT. This sequence encodes CASSRTSNQPQHF.

The chain uses TRBV28 and TRBJ1-2; perhaps TRBD1 as D (6 bases). With 7 bases removed from V and 6 bases from J, the gap between germline ends came to 18 bases. CDR1 and CDR2 from the germline V gene are MDHEN and SYDVKM. This CDR3 has 14 residues. CDR3 sequence: CASKGGPGGHGYTF. As DNA, the CDR3 is TGTGCCAGCAAAGGGGGACCGGGGGGGCATGGCTACACCTTC.

V is TRBV5-6 and J is TRBJ1-3, with TRBD1 identical over 11 bases. CDR3 length: 18 residues. The V and J ends lost 4 bases and 0 bases, in that order; junction bases with no gene match: 9. CDR1 and CDR2 (germline): SGHDT, YYEEEE. CDR3 in amino acids: CASSRWGTGGNSGNTIYF. The CDR3 DNA reads TGTGCCAGCAGCCGTTGGGGGACAGGGGGAAACTCTGGAAACACCATATATTTT.

The rearrangement uses TRBV25-1 and TRBJ2-3; D is undetermined. Germline CDR1 is MGHDK and CDR2 is SYGVNS. The CDR3 contains 11 residues. V lost 6 bases and J lost 8, with 9 bases in between. This CDR3 is CASRGWGTQYF. Here the CDR3 DNA reads TGTGCCAGCAGGGGGTGGGGTACGCAGTATTTT.

The chain couples TRBV15 to TRBJ2-2, with D possibly being TRBD1 (5 bases). Germline CDR1 is LNHNV and CDR2 is YYDKDF (reference sequence). This CDR3 contains 14 residues. V lost 5 bases to trimming and J lost 3 bases, with 10 bases between them. The CDR3 nucleotides are TGTGCCACCAGCGCGCAGGGATACACCGGGGAGCTGTTTTTT. The encoded protein is CATSAQGYTGELFF.

The chain recombines TRBV4-2 with TRBJ2-7; 11 bases align to TRBD2. The V gene's germline CDR1 is LGHNA and CDR2 YNFKEQ. This CDR3 spans 15 amino acids. Trimming removed 4 bases from V and 2 bases from J; junction bases left unmatched: 4. Here the CDR3 reads CASSPGLAGAYEQYF. The DNA of the CDR3 is TGTGCCAGCAGCCCCGGACTAGCGGGCGCCTACGAGCAGTACTTC.

A single count supports this clone. The chain employs TRBV7-2 and TRBJ2-7; 12 nucleotides agree with TRBD2. Germline CDR1 reads SGHTA; CDR2 reads FQGNSA. Trimming removed 1 base from V and 7 bases from J; junction bases left unmatched: 5. This CDR3 is 15 amino acids long. CDR3 region: CASSLGTSGTGEQYF. The CDR3 DNA sequence: TGTGCCAGCAGCTTAGGGACTAGCGGGACGGGGGAGCAGTACTTC.

This clone came up once. This sequence joins TRBV15 and TRBJ2-7; 7 nucleotides align to TRBD1. Germline V gene lookup returns CDR1 LNHNV and CDR2 YYDKDF (reference sequence). With V trimmed by 0 bases and J by 5 bases, 4 bases remained unmatched. There are 14 residues in the CDR3. Here the CDR3 DNA reads TGTGCCACCAGCAGAGATCGGGACAGAGACGAGCAGTACTTC. It codes for CATSRDRDRDEQYF.

J is TRBJ2-5 and V is TRBV28; D gene ambiguous. With 3 bases removed from V and 6 bases from J, the gap between germline ends came to 5 bases. The germline CDR1 and CDR2 sequences are MDHEN and SYDVKM. This CDR3 comprises 11 residues. The CDR3 loop is CASSFTQTQYF. CDR3 DNA sequence: TGTGCCAGCAGTTTTACGCAGACCCAGTACTTC.

V and J are TRBV7-2 and TRBJ1-2, with TRBD1 identical over 7 bases. Germline V lookup: CDR1 SGHTA, CDR2 FQGNSA. V was pared by 5 bases and J by 8 bases, with 17 bases of the junction left unmatched. The CDR3 covers 16 residues. This CDR3 reads CASSQRQGPVQGGYTF. CDR3 nucleotides: TGTGCCAGCAGCCAAAGACAGGGCCCCGTCCAAGGGGGCTACACCTTC.

CDR3 in DNA: TGTGCCAGCAGCATCAGTCTTGATTCACCCCTCCACTTT. It translates to CASSISLDSPLHF. V is TRBV5-4 and J is TRBJ1-6; D remains unclear. Germline V gene data show CDR1 as SGHNT and CDR2 as YYREEE (reference sequence). The V gene lost 4 bases and the J gene lost 8 bases, with 10 bases spanning the gap. CDR3 size: 13 residues.

The chain combines TRBV18 with TRBJ2-1; no firm D call. CDR1 and CDR2 (germline): KGHSH, LQKENI. Trimming removed 3 bases from V and 4 bases from J, with 7 bases in between. CDR3 length: 13 residues. Written as DNA, the CDR3 is TGTGCCAGCTCACCGTCAGCATACAATGAGCAGTTCTTC. Translation: CASSPSAYNEQFF.

This chain connects TRBV30 to TRBJ1-4; D may be TRBD1 (6 bases). V shed 4 bases and J shed 4 bases, with 10 bases lying between them. From germline, CDR1 is GTSNPN and CDR2 SVGIG (reference sequence). This CDR3 has 13 amino acids. The CDR3 coding sequence is TGTGCCTGGAAAGGACAGCTTAATGAAAAACTGTTTTTT. Its translation is CAWKGQLNEKLFF.

DNA for the CDR3: TGTGCCAGCAGCGTAGGTCTTGGGTCCTCCCGGGATGAAAAACTGTTTTTT. It translates to CASSVGLGSSRDEKLFF. The genes are TRBV9 and TRBJ1-4, with unresolved D. V gave up 0 bases and J gave up 6 bases, with 18 bases separating them. This CDR3 region has 17 residues. Germline values: CDR1 SGDLS, CDR2 YYNGEE.

This clone was observed a handful of times. The rearrangement links TRBV5-1 to TRBJ1-5; D is unclear. The V gene's germline CDR1 is SGHRS and CDR2 YFSETQ. The CDR3 covers 15 residues. V was trimmed by 0 bases and J by 4 bases, leaving 11 bases between them. CDR3 residues: CASSLGDLPNQPQHF. As DNA, the CDR3 is TGCGCCAGCAGCTTGGGAGACCTCCCTAATCAGCCCCAGCATTTT.

This clone occurred once. The chain joins TRBV7-8 to TRBJ2-2, with TRBD2 matching over 9 bases. Germline V gene sequence: CDR1 SGHVS, CDR2 FQNEAQ. J gave up 2 bases and V 2 bases, and 9 bases lay outside the gene matches. CDR3 length equals 18 residues. The CDR3 sequence: CASSLWGTSLLNTGELFF. As DNA, the CDR3 is TGTGCCAGCAGCTTATGGGGGACTAGCCTTTTAAACACCGGGGAGCTGTTTTTT.

The genes are TRBV25-1 and TRBJ2-7; possibly TRBD1 for D (6 bases). CDR1 is MGHDK, CDR2 SYGVNS, per germline. This CDR3 comprises 11 residues. Trimming left V 3 bases short and J 6 bases short, with 6 bases between. The CDR3 sequence is CASSDRGEQYF. Written as DNA, the CDR3 is TGTGCCAGCAGTGACAGGGGCGAGCAGTACTTC.

The V and J genes are TRBV9 and TRBJ2-7, with TRBD1 identical over 8 bases. This CDR3 region has 15 residues. J was trimmed by 2 bases and V by 4 bases; bases with no gene match: 8. Germline V gene sequence: CDR1 SGDLS, CDR2 YYNGEE. CDR3 DNA: TGTGCCAGCAGCACCGAGAGGACAGGGACCTACGAGCAGTACTTC. Its translation: CASSTERTGTYEQYF. The whole variable domain, filled in from reference TRBV9 and TRBJ2-7, reads DSGVTQTPKHLITATGQRVTLRCSPRSGDLSVYWYQQSLDQGLQFLIQYYNGEERAKGNILERFSAQQFPDLHSELNLSSLELGDSALYFCASSTERTGTYEQYFGPGTRLTVT.

The rearrangement uses TRBV2 and TRBJ2-6; D perhaps matches TRBD1 (6 bases). This CDR3 comprises 16 residues. CDR1 SNHLY and CDR2 FYNNEI come from the germline V gene. The V and J ends lost 4 bases and 4 bases respectively, with 14 bases between them. The CDR3 DNA reads as TGTGCCAGCAGTGGACTCAGGGGTGCGGGGGCCAACGTCCTGACTTTC. This translates into CASSGLRGAGANVLTF.